Below, 4 T cell receptor beta chains from the same sample are listed, as sequenced in a study of identical twins. Each CDR3 protein is one row after TCRdb ran MiXCR on the 5' RACE reads. The table records 200,000 to 250,000 distinct CDR3 sequences, less than 8% of them present only once. The data also belong to a second study, concerning yellow fever vaccine responses in identical twins.

Sequencing was performed on memory (CD45RO+) T cells sorted from blood. These receptors came from a woman in her late teens or twenties in good health.

This clonotype was counted only a few times. The CDR3 reads CASSSKGSYNEQFF. CDR3 bases: TGTGCCAGCAGCTCGAAGGGTTCCTACAATGAGCAGTTCTTC. This chain connects TRBV5-4 to TRBJ2-1; D unresolved. The CDR3 covers 14 residues. Germline lookup yields CDR1 SGHNT and CDR2 YYREEE (reference sequence). V lost 3 bases and J 1 base, leaving 8 bases between the germline ends.

This rearrangement joins TRBV7-9 to TRBJ2-3, with D perhaps TRBD2 (7 bases). Trimming left V 0 bases short and J 7 bases short, with 11 bases between. Per the germline V gene, CDR1 is SEHNR and CDR2 is FQNEAQ (reference sequence). The CDR3 runs 14 residues. As DNA, the CDR3 is TGTGCCAGCAGCTTAGCGGGGGGGCCGTATACGCAGTATTTT. As protein: CASSLAGGPYTQYF.

This clonotype showed up many times. The chain recombines TRBV7-2 with TRBJ2-1; D is unclear. Germline-derived CDR1 and CDR2 are SGHTA and FQGNSA. This CDR3 is 12 amino acids long. The V end was cut by 1 base, the J end by 5 bases, with 3 bases between. DNA for the CDR3: TGTGCCAGCAGCTTAGTCCACAATGAGCAGTTCTTC. This codes for CASSLVHNEQFF.

V and J are TRBV30 and TRBJ2-5; D unclear. CDR1 is GTSNPN, CDR2 SVGIG, per germline (reference sequence). Trimming removed 4 bases at V and 9 bases at J, with 12 bases between. The CDR3 contains 11 residues. CDR3 protein: CAWNATEAQYF. CDR3 DNA: TGTGCCTGGAACGCCACCGAAGCCCAGTACTTC.